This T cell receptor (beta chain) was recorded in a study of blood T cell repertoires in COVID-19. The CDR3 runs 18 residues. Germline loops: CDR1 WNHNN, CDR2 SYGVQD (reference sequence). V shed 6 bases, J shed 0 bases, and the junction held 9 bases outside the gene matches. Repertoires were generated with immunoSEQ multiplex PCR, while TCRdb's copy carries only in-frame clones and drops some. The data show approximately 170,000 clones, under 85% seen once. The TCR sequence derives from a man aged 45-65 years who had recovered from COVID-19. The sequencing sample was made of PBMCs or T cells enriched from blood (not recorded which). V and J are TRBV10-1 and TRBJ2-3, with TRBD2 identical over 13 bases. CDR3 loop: CASSQGGLAGASTDTQYF. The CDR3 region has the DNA TGCGCCAGCAGCCAAGGCGGACTAGCGGGGGCCAGCACAGATACGCAGTATTTT.